One and the same sample provided the 25 T cell receptor beta chains below, sequenced in a study of T cells in Graves' hyperthyroidism and ophthalmopathy. Amplified TCR beta CDR3 regions came from RNA transcripts. In the first-round RT-PCR of the TCR CDR3, the HTBI primer set was used. A single record per CDR3 protein comes from TCRdb applying MiXCR to the multiplex PCR reads. The sample shows approximately 430,000 distinct CDR3 sequences, approximately 15% of them seen only once. The sequenced material came from blood. These receptor sequences come from a woman under 30 with Graves' hyperthyroidism.

This clonotype was seen ten or more times. The chain has TRBV2 and TRBJ1-1, with D possibly being TRBD1 (6 bases). Germline lookup yields CDR1 SNHLY and CDR2 FYNNEI. The CDR3 is 14 amino acids. V was trimmed by 5 bases and J by 4 bases, leaving 14 bases between them. The CDR3 bases are TGTGCCAGCAGTCTATCGGGGGGGCCCACTGAAGCTTTCTTT. This encodes CASSLSGGPTEAFF. The variable domain in full, with the rest retrieved from reference TRBV2 and TRBJ1-1, is EPEVTQTPSHQVTQMGQEVILRCVPISNHLYFYWYRQILGQKVEFLVSFYNNEISEKSEIFDDQFSVERPDGSNFTLKIRSTKLEDSAMYFCASSLSGGPTEAFFGQGTRLTVV.

This chain connects TRBV11-2 to TRBJ1-6; tentative D call: TRBD1 (5 bases). Germline loops: CDR1 SGHAT, CDR2 FQNNGV. V was cut by 1 base and J by 8 bases, with 15 bases left in between. CDR3 length equals 16 residues. Here the CDR3 reads CASSLALRGLHSPLHF. The CDR3, as DNA: TGTGCCAGCAGCTTAGCCCTACGGGGGTTGCATTCACCCCTCCACTTT.

The rearrangement joins TRBV6-2 or TRBV6-3 to TRBJ2-7; 13 nucleotides agree with TRBD2. The CDR3 has 17 amino acids. J lost 3 bases, V lost 0 bases, and 5 bases had no gene match. From germline, CDR1 is MNHEY and CDR2 SVGEGT. CDR3 nucleotides: TGTGCCAGCAGTTACTCGGGACTAGCGGGAAATCTCTACGAGCAGTACTTC. This encodes CASSYSGLAGNLYEQYF.

This clonotype has a handful of counts. The chain's CDR3 is CASSYVHAYNEQFF. The CDR3 nucleotides are TGTGCCAGCAGTTACGTCCACGCCTACAATGAGCAGTTCTTC. This chain uses TRBV6-5 with TRBJ2-1; unclear D gene. The germline gives CDR1 MNHEY, CDR2 SVGAGI. The CDR3 loop spans 14 amino acids. V was pared by 2 bases and J by 2 bases, with 7 bases between.

This clonotype was found a few times. The chain combines TRBV7-6 with TRBJ2-3; D possibly corresponds to TRBD1 (5 bases). The CDR3 consists of 16 residues. Trimming left V 1 base short and J 2 bases short, with 13 bases between. CDR1 SGHVS and CDR2 FNYEAQ come from the germline V gene. This chain's CDR3 is CASSLVVPGHTDTQYF. Here the CDR3 DNA reads TGTGCCAGCAGCTTAGTCGTTCCAGGACACACAGATACGCAGTATTTT. The complete variable domain, with remaining parts taken from reference TRBV7-6 and TRBJ2-3, reads GAGVSQSPRYKVTKRGQDVALRCDPISGHVSLYWYRQALGQGPEFLTYFNYEAQQDKSGLPNDRFSAERPEGSISTLTIQRTEQRDSAMYRCASSLVVPGHTDTQYFGPGTRLTVL.

In this sample, this clonotype turned up many times. The V gene is TRBV7-6, the J gene TRBJ2-3; TRBD1 or TRBD2 may be the D gene (6 bases each). Germline V gene data show CDR1 as SGHVS and CDR2 as FNYEAQ. V lost 5 bases and J 1 base, leaving 13 bases between the germline ends. The CDR3 extends over 15 amino acids. The CDR3 DNA follows: TGTGCCAGCAGCCGCGAGGGGGGCCGCACAGATACGCAGTATTTT. Encoded protein: CASSREGGRTDTQYF.

Note on this clonotype: Possible read error: a much larger clone is one base away. J is TRBJ1-3 and V is TRBV6-1; 9 bases map to TRBD1. Trimming cost V 6 bases and J 2 bases; bases outside gene matches: 5. The CDR3 sequence is 15 residues long. Per germline, CDR1 MNHNS and CDR2 SASEGT. The CDR3 loop reads CASSRDRAPGNTIYF. Written as DNA, the CDR3 is TGTGCCAGCAGCCGGGACAGGGCTCCTGGAAACACCATATATTTT.

This clonotype was detected only a few times. The chain carries TRBV6-5 and TRBJ1-5; the D gene is possibly TRBD1 (5 bases). The CDR3 runs to 14 residues. Germline loops: CDR1 MNHEY, CDR2 SVGAGI. Trimming took off 2 bases at V and 5 bases at J, with 10 bases between the two ends. The CDR3 is CASSYGRDHQPQHF. CDR3 DNA sequence: TGTGCCAGCAGTTACGGGAGGGACCATCAGCCCCAGCATTTT.

The V call is TRBV29-1, the J call TRBJ2-2, with D possibly being TRBD1 or TRBD2 (5 bases each). The length of the CDR3 is 16 residues. In germline, CDR1 is SQVTM, CDR2 ANQGSEA. Between the trimmed V and J ends, which lost 4 bases and 1 base, there was a span of 16 bases. The CDR3: CSVGRPGRWNTGELFF. The CDR3 nucleotides are TGCAGCGTTGGGAGACCGGGACGGTGGAACACCGGGGAGCTGTTTTTT.

This clonotype was detected a few times. The gene calls are TRBV6-6 and TRBJ2-7; 7 nucleotides agree with TRBD1. The CDR3 runs to 15 residues. The germline V gene encodes CDR1 MNHNY and CDR2 SVGAGI (reference sequence). The V segment lost 0 bases and the J segment 2 bases; nucleotides outside the gene matches: 4. The CDR3 is CASSYSVQGAYEQYF. CDR3 in DNA: TGTGCCAGCAGTTACTCCGTGCAGGGGGCCTACGAGCAGTACTTC.

This clonotype was counted ten times or more. The chain couples TRBV11-1 to TRBJ1-1; perhaps TRBD1 as D (6 bases). Germline CDR1 SGHAT, CDR2 FQDESV (reference sequence). The CDR3 totals 12 residues. V gave up 5 bases and J gave up 8 bases, with 12 bases separating them. Written as DNA, the CDR3 is TGTGCCAGCAGCCTCAGGACAGCAGAAGCTTTCTTT. As protein: CASSLRTAEAFF.

V is TRBV20-1 and J is TRBJ1-3, with a weak D call TRBD1 (6 bases). From germline, CDR1 is DFQATT and CDR2 SNEGSKA (reference sequence). This CDR3 is built from 15 residues. Trimming took off 6 bases at V and 3 bases at J, with 18 bases between the two ends. DNA for the CDR3: TGCAGTGCCACACCGTCAGGGGCGGGTGGAAACACCATATATTTT. Protein product: CSATPSGAGGNTIYF.

Ten or more counts support this clonotype. This sequence joins TRBV6-1 and TRBJ2-7; no firm D call. The V end lost 6 bases, the J end lost 1 base, and 10 bases lay between the germline ends. The CDR3 sequence is 13 residues long. CDR1 MNHNS and CDR2 SASEGT come from the germline V gene. CDR3 nucleotide sequence: TGTGCCAGCAGACGCAGTGAATCCTACGAGCAGTACTTC. This translates into CASRRSESYEQYF.

V is TRBV4-2 and J is TRBJ2-3; maybe TRBD1 (5 bases). V lost 3 bases, J lost 1 base, and 14 bases lay in between. The CDR3 covers 16 residues. Germline CDR1 reads LGHNA; CDR2 reads YNFKEQ. CDR3 nucleotide sequence: TGTGCCAGCAGCCAGTACAGGAGATCAGGCACAGATACGCAGTATTTT. It encodes CASSQYRRSGTDTQYF.

This clonotype was detected a few times. The genes are TRBV6-6 and TRBJ2-1, with D possibly TRBD1 on 6 matching bases. The CDR3 runs to 16 residues. V was pared by 0 bases and J by 2 bases, with 11 bases between. The germline V gene has CDR1 MNHNY and CDR2 SVGAGI (reference sequence). Here the CDR3 reads CASSYSDRITYNEQFF. The CDR3 nucleotides are TGTGCCAGCAGTTACTCCGACAGGATCACCTACAATGAGCAGTTCTTC.

The J gene is TRBJ2-7, the V gene TRBV28; D is possibly TRBD1 (6 bases). V gave up 6 bases and J gave up 5 bases, with 14 bases separating them. CDR1 is MDHEN and CDR2 is SYDVKM in the germline V gene. The CDR3 runs to 13 residues. CDR3: CASRQTGVDEQYF. The CDR3, as DNA: TGTGCCAGCAGACAGACAGGCGTCGACGAGCAGTACTTC. Using reference TRBV28 and TRBJ2-7 for the parts outside the CDR3, the full variable domain is DVKVTQSSRYLVKRTGEKVFLECVQDMDHENMFWYRQDPGLGLRLIYFSYDVKMKEKGDIPEGYSVSREKKERFSLILESASTNQTSMYLCASRQTGVDEQYFGPGTRLTVT.

This clonotype has more than one count but fewer than ten. V and J are TRBV18 and TRBJ2-1, with D possibly being TRBD2 (8 bases). There are 20 residues in the CDR3. V was trimmed by 5 bases and J by 0 bases, leaving 26 bases between them. Per germline, CDR1 KGHSH and CDR2 LQKENI. CDR3 in DNA: TGTGCCAGCTCAAGATACAGGGGTACGGGAGGGATTACCTCCTACAATGAGCAGTTCTTC. Protein sequence: CASSRYRGTGGITSYNEQFF.

This clonotype occurred many times. The rearrangement links TRBV24-1 to TRBJ2-1; 7 nucleotides match TRBD1. V shed 4 bases, J shed 2 bases, and the junction held 1 base outside the gene matches. This CDR3 is built from 14 residues. Germline loops: CDR1 KGHDR, CDR2 SFDVKD. CDR3 region: CATSEGQTYNEQFF. CDR3 sequence (DNA): TGTGCCACCAGTGAGGGACAGACCTACAATGAGCAGTTCTTC.

Ten or more counts support this clonotype. The chain uses TRBV7-2 and TRBJ2-1; 8 bases agree with TRBD1. Looked up from germline, CDR1 is SGHTA and CDR2 is FQGNSA. With V trimmed by 5 bases and J by 7 bases, 7 bases remained unmatched. CDR3 length: 14 residues. For the CDR3, the DNA is TGTGCCAGCAGCCCACAGGACAGGGAAAATGAGCAGTTCTTC. Translating it yields CASSPQDRENEQFF. Variable domain in full (rest from reference TRBV7-2 and TRBJ2-1): GAGVSQSPSNKVTEKGKDVELRCDPISGHTALYWYRQSLGQGLEFLIYFQGNSAPDKSGLPSDRFSAERTGGSVSTLTIQRTQQEDSAVYLCASSPQDRENEQFFGPGTRLTVL.

This clonotype was observed a handful of times. This chain joins TRBV12-3 or TRBV12-4 and TRBJ2-3; D not resolved. With 5 bases removed from V and 1 base from J, the gap between germline ends came to 16 bases. The CDR3 runs to 16 residues. CDR3 amino acids: CASSPSNVRGTDTQYF. CDR3 DNA sequence: TGTGCCAGCAGTCCCTCTAATGTTAGGGGCACAGATACGCAGTATTTT.

On this clonotype itself: A read error may produce the germline difference seen at one junction end. V usage is TRBV2 and J usage is TRBJ1-6; maybe TRBD1 (5 bases). This CDR3 spans 10 amino acids. Germline V gene lookup returns CDR1 SNHLY and CDR2 FYNNEI. The CDR3 DNA reads TGTGCCAGCAGTGAGACAGTACTACGCTTT. Protein product: CASSETVLRF.

This clonotype showed up many times. The chain carries TRBV5-1 and TRBJ1-2, with D possibly being TRBD1 (5 bases). Germline V gives CDR1 SGHRS, CDR2 YFSETQ. Trimming stripped 0 bases from V and 4 bases from J, with 10 bases between. The CDR3 contains 14 residues. CDR3 sequence: CASSLGQGPYGYTF. As DNA, the CDR3 is TGCGCCAGCAGCTTGGGTCAGGGACCCTATGGCTACACCTTC.

This clonotype occurred many times. The chain uses TRBV6-1 and TRBJ1-1; D unresolved. The CDR3 is made up of 15 amino acids. The V end was cut by 5 bases, the J end by 1 base, with 14 bases between. Germline V gene lookup returns CDR1 MNHNS and CDR2 SASEGT. CDR3 protein: CASSYKEGTNTEAFF. The CDR3 nucleotides are TGTGCCAGCAGTTACAAGGAGGGAACGAACACTGAAGCTTTCTTT.

This clonotype was seen at least ten times. The chain uses TRBV6-2 or TRBV6-3 and TRBJ2-7; D is possibly TRBD2 (6 bases). V was clipped by 6 bases and J by 0 bases, with 15 bases between them. This CDR3 spans 15 amino acids. Germline CDR1 MNHEY, CDR2 SVGEGT. The CDR3 coding sequence is TGTGCCAGCAGACCACCCGGGGACTTCTCCTACGAGCAGTACTTC. This gives the protein CASRPPGDFSYEQYF.

This clonotype was seen more than once but under ten times. This chain connects TRBV12-3 or TRBV12-4 to TRBJ2-1; D is unclear. Trimming removed 5 bases from V and 0 bases from J, with 14 bases in between. The CDR3 consists of 16 residues. CDR3 region: CASSPPTLHSYNEQFF. In DNA, the CDR3 is TGTGCCAGCAGTCCACCGACCCTCCACTCCTACAATGAGCAGTTCTTC.